This T cell receptor beta chain came from a study of blood T cell repertoires in COVID-19 (TCRdb year 2020). Turning to the overall study: Samples from collaborators originated in the United States, Italy and Spain and spanned both the acute and convalescent phases of COVID-19. The prospective study material was composed of cDNA or gDNA derived from T cells, B-cell-depleted T cells, or PBMCs. The dataset comprised deeply sampled blood TCRbeta repertoires from subjects exposed to, actively infected with, or recovered from COVID-19. The repertoires were released in a freely available public database intended as a resource for research on the immune response to SARS-CoV-2. The samples were drawn from two sources: the first 160 participants of the ongoing ImmuneRACE study, and 1,200 or so subjects contributed by 6 global collaborators. Nearly every sample came with metadata listing a de-identified subject ID, COVID-19 status, age in years and sex. Where available, HLA class I and class II types were taken from metadata supplied by the sample provider and were not determined by assay-based typing.

TCRbeta CDR3 regions were amplified from genomic DNA using the immunoSEQ Assay, a bias-controlled multiplex PCR. Turning to the authors' computational methods: The number of nucleated cells in each sample was estimated from the amplification of reference gene primers within the assay. To quantify the absolute abundance of each unique TCRbeta CDR3 rearrangement, sequence reads were collapsed and filtered. Productive Simpson clonality was computed per sample as the square root of Simpson's diversity index over productive rearrangements. Drawn from immuneACCESS, this table holds only the in-frame rearrangements with V and J called that TCRdb kept. Clones are partly lost; checked studies trace under half to an unresolved V gene and leave the rest unexplained. That table gives V, J and clone size, and the DNA gave D and trimming. Counted in this sample were around 170,000 clones; more than 85% of them appeared once. The ten largest clonotypes hold 5.5% to 8.5% of the sample.

Enrolling through a virtual design, the prospective study's participants ranged in age from about 18 to 89 years and lived across some 22 United States geographic areas. To assign participants to cohorts, the prospective study relied on clinical history that participants themselves reported in a screening survey and a study questionnaire. Recovered participants in ImmuneRACE Cohort 3 were defined by two consecutive negative NP/OP PCR tests, clearance by a healthcare professional, or resolution of symptoms. In the prospective study, mobile phlebotomists collected whole blood, serum and a nasopharyngeal or oropharyngeal swab from each participant. Prospective study participants could optionally give additional blood draws and questionnaires over an approximately two-month period. Prospective study blood samples were shipped either frozen or at room temperature before DNA extraction. For this clone: It has no known antigen specificity. No much larger clone is present one base from it, and per-base qualities are unavailable.

General findings and caveats noted by the study authors: Clinical and demographic metadata were provided uncurated, with the amount varying by source and participant.

From cysteine to phenylalanine, the CDR3 is 15 amino acids long. The only DNA kept is the CDR3, 45 bases in frame from the first base. Per the germline V gene, MNHEY is the CDR1 and SVGAGI is the CDR2. Germline trimming: 6 bases from V, 5 bases from J; junction bases outside gene matches: 12. The clonotype was recovered from a woman aged 45-65 years who had recovered from COVID-19. Sequencing was done on a sample of PBMCs or T cells enriched from blood (not recorded which). The rearrangement joined TRBV6-5 to TRBJ2-5, with 7 bases in between that match TRBD1. The sequenced DNA is TGTGCCAGCAGCTCCGGGACAGCCGAACCGGAGACCCAGTACTTC. Its amino acids are CASSSGTAEPETQYF.